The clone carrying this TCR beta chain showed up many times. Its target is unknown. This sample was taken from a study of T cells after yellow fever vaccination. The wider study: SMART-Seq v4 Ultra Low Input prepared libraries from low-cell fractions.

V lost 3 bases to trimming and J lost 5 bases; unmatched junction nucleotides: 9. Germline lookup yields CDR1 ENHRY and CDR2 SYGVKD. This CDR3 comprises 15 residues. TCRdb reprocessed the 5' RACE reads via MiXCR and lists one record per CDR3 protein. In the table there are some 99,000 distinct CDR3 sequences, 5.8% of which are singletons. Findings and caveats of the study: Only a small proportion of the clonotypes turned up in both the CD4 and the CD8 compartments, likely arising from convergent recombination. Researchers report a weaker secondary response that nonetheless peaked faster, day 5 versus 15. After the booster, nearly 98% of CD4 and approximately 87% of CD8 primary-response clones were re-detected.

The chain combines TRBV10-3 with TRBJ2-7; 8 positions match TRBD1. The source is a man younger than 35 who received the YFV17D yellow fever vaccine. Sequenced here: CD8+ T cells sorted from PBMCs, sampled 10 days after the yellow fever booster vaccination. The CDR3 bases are TGTGCCATCAGTGAAACCGGGACAGGTAACGACGAGCAGTACTTC. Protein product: CAISETGTGNDEQYF.